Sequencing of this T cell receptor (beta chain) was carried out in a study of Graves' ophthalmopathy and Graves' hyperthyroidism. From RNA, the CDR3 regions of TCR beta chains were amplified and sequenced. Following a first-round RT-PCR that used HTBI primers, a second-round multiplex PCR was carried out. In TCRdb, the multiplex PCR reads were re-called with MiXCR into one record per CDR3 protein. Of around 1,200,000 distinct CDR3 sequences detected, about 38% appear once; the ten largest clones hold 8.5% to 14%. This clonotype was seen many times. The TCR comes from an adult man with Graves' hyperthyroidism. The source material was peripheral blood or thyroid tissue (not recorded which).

The CDR3 is CSVATSSTYEQYF. The CDR3, as DNA: TGCAGCGTTGCAACGTCCAGTACCTACGAGCAGTACTTC. The chain joins TRBV29-1 to TRBJ2-7; no reliable D call. Trimming cost V 4 bases and J 2 bases, with 12 bases left between them. Germline loops: CDR1 SQVTM, CDR2 ANQGSEA. The CDR3 loop spans 13 amino acids.